This T cell receptor (beta chain) comes out of a study of cytomegalovirus exposure and HLA in healthy donors (dated by TCRdb to 2015 to 2018). In the study overall: An earlier analysis of 587 of the donors reported 250 to 300 Gb of sequence data and 120 million or so unique TCR beta sequences from roughly 180 million T cells. An early release that covered 640 HLA-typed donors contained around 300 gigabases of sequencing data and 70 million to 100 million unique TCR sequences. The genetic ancestry cluster associated with self-reported Caucasian donors included approximately 85% of the roughly 400 genotyped donors. The aim of the study was to test whether cataloging public T cell receptors could identify signatures of past pathogen exposure. The T cell repertoires of 666 subjects were profiled by immunosequencing and related to cytomegalovirus serostatus. Along with the approximately 650-subject first cohort, a separate validation cohort of over a hundred different subjects was used. To predict cytomegalovirus infection status, the study combined high-throughput TCR immunosequencing, statistical association of individual TCRs with disease status, and machine learning. A later analysis re-analyzed previously published TCR beta repertoires from hundreds of donors and added high-resolution HLA genotyping to study TCR occurrence patterns. In the later analysis, no new phenotypic data were used to find candidate immune exposures; instead, reliance was placed on TCR beta sequences and their occurrence across donors. In an earlier analysis of 500 to 650 of the donors, high-throughput TCR beta sequencing was used to judge whether each TCR beta V gene segment behaved as functional or pseudogenic. Alongside the repertoire data, information on donor age, sex, ethnicity and CMV serostatus was compiled. A later genetic analysis used genome-wide SNP genotypes for about 65% of the 666 donors, treating that subset as a discovery cohort. All discovery cohort repertoires had been generated on a single sequencing platform. HLA typing covered class I and class II loci at four-digit resolution. Typing coverage varied by locus: about 620-630 donors for A, B, C, DRB1 and DQB1; more than 500 for DQA1; some 610 for DPA1; more than 450 for DPB1. Four to six DR-DQ haplotypes were handled as single units for association and clustering, since linkage in the cohort was strong. Among some 400 genotyped donors of the cohort, an average of around 240,000 unique TCR beta nucleotide sequences was sequenced per donor, of which 15% to 20% were non-productive.

As regards this clone: Its antigen target is currently unknown. The record has no base qualities; no much larger clone is one base away.

Points the paper makes about the study in general: An association between a missense DCLRE1C variant and V-gene and J-gene trimming of TCR beta chains was found in a later genetic analysis and replicated in an independent cohort. Strong co-occurrence of HLA alleles, especially DR and DQ, made assigning TCR associations to individual alleles difficult. A cluster of highly shared sequence variants was judged likely to be a technical artifact of the sequencing pipeline. According to a later genetic analysis, donors in an Asian-associated ancestry cluster had fewer N-insertions in productive TCRs than the approximately 610-donor mean. The classifier was reported to diagnose cytomegalovirus status with high specificity and sensitivity in both the original and validation cohorts. The presence/absence analyses assumed that sequencing depth was roughly uniform across donors, and that assumption may not be true. The study listed 164 TCR beta chains as associated with cytomegalovirus. A further reported finding was that TCR beta sequences accurately predicted the HLA-A and HLA-B alleles for most subjects in the first cohort. In vitro tests confirmed that a few of the cytomegalovirus-associated TCR beta chains recognize cytomegalovirus antigens. Fewer than 20 rarely observed V segments, including chromosome 9 orphons, were excluded from the earlier analysis of approximately 600 of the donors because counts were too low. Broadly in line with IMGT annotations, most TCR beta V segments showed up in productive rearrangements about 87% or about 30% of the time in an earlier analysis of 450 to 750 of the donors. Across donors, most TCR sequences were observed very rarely, whereas some public TCRs were present in many individuals. In a later analysis, HLA-associated TCR beta chains showed more clonal expansion and lower generation probabilities than non-associated chains that were equally common. The 87-base-pair reads could not distinguish some IMGT-functional V segments, including TRBV6-2 and TRBV6-3, so those segments were excluded. In this cohort, only TCR beta chains were sequenced, and detectable features were limited by the absence of alpha or paired-chain data. Several of the top co-occurrence clusters appeared to be linked to parvovirus B19, influenza, CMV and Epstein-Barr virus, according to a later analysis. Linkage disequilibrium might explain the correlated functional status among segregating V segments, but an unknown experimental factor could not be ruled out. In a later analysis, TCR association rates were found to vary across HLA loci, with the most associated TCRs seen for DRB1 alleles and the fewest for HLA-C alleles. Because HLA typing was unavailable for some donors at each locus, only the typed subset was used in association tests. It was suggested by the authors that the approach could potentially be generalized to other disease states and immunological phenotypes. Specific HLA alleles were associated with 15,000 to 20,000 TCR beta sequences at a false discovery rate of 0.05 in a later analysis. Most CMV-associated TCR beta chains appeared to be HLA-restricted in a later analysis, and the HLA associations seemed to be driven largely by CMV exposure. Immune exposure information for the cohort was limited to CMV serostatus.

The cohort consisted of 666 healthy bone marrow donors. All cohort members were sampled while nominally healthy, although unrecorded immune exposures were likely present. The donor was CMV seronegative and was included in the group of about 350 seronegative cohort members. A peripheral blood sample was provided by each donor, and peripheral blood mononuclear cells were used for TCR beta sequencing. Genomic DNA extraction from the blood cell samples was performed with the Qiagen DNeasy Blood Extraction Kit. From the cysteine through the phenylalanine, the CDR3 covers 15 amino acids. Only the CDR3 portion is preserved as DNA: 45 bases, with reading frame beginning at the first base. V lost 5 bases and J lost 4 bases, and the count of bases not matched to a germline gene is 3. The germline V gene sets CDR1 to SGHAT and CDR2 to FQNNGV. The library was generated by the immunoSEQ multiplex PCR assay. A mixture of 60 forward primers for TCR Vbeta segments and 13 reverse primers for TCR Jbeta segments was used in the multiplex PCR. Amplification of the CDR3 region of rearranged TCR beta genes was performed with a multiplex PCR assay on genomic DNA. Amplified TCR beta libraries were sequenced as 87-base-pair reads on the Illumina HiSeq System. In the paper's pipeline: A later analysis tallied some 79 million unique TCR beta chains across the 650 to 750 repertoires, and approximately 9.9 million of those chains were shared by two or more donors. Raw reads were error-corrected and collapsed into unique sequences with a nearest-neighbor algorithm that merged closely related sequences to remove PCR and sequencing errors. Alignment of CDR3 sequences to IMGT reference sequences was used to assign V, D and J gene segments. For a sequence to be retained, a match of at least six nucleotides was required to both a V gene segment and a J gene segment. Rearrangements were classified as productive when the CDR3 lacked stop codons and remained in frame with V and J, and all other rearrangements were classified as non-productive. Following IMGT convention, CDR3 was defined as the stretch from the second conserved V-encoded cysteine up to the conserved J-encoded phenylalanine. The earlier analysis of roughly 590 of the donors excluded sequences that lacked an unambiguous match to a single V gene segment. An earlier analysis of a few hundred of the donors classified V segments as functional when productive rearrangements were above 56.7% and as segregating when the standard deviation between donors was above 5%. A statistical classification framework was built to diagnose cytomegalovirus status from the catalog of TCR beta chain sequences. A later analysis assigned V and J genes by comparing TCR nucleotide sequences with IMGT/GENE-DB human TR gene sequences. A later analysis assigned CDR3 sequences and most-parsimonious VDJ recombination scenarios with the TCRdist pipeline. In a later analysis, each TCR beta chain was defined by its CDR3 amino acid sequence together with its V-gene family, and reads lacking a unique V-gene family were excluded. In a later analysis, approximately 640 highly shared, low-generation-probability nucleotide sequences were removed to address suspected cross-contamination and a sequencing artifact. In a later analysis, a clonal expansion index was calculated for each public chain from normalized within-repertoire ranks of inferred template counts. In a later analysis, generation probabilities were computed with a VDJ recombination model fitted to out-of-frame rearrangements, and the resulting probabilities were checked against IGoR. In a later analysis, hypergeometric tests were used to score TCR-TCR, TCR-HLA and TCR-CMV co-occurrence, with a repertoire-size bias correction applied to TCR pairs. In a later analysis, false discovery rates were estimated by permuting HLA or CMV assignments 20 times. In a later analysis, co-occurring TCRs were grouped using DBSCAN, with TCRdist sequence similarity added in when clustering inside HLA-allele-positive subsets. For co-occurrence clustering, repertoires with fewer than 30,000 or more than 120,000 public chains were excluded, along with 5 or 6 repertoires with anomalous nucleotide sharing. TCRdb mirrors the immuneACCESS table, restricted to in-frame sequences. Some clones are absent from its copies; in checked studies, under half trace to an unresolved V gene, and the reason for the others is unknown. Clonal size and the V and J genes are those of that table, whereas D and trimming came from the DNA. For this sample there are approximately 100,000 clones; approximately 74% appear just once. The top ten hold 1.8% of the sample.

The source is a male donor in good health and CMV-seronegative. The sequenced sample was PBMCs. Recombination linked TRBV11-2 to TRBJ2-7; 15 bases in the junction line up with TRBD2. At the DNA level, the sequence is TGTGCCAGCAGCCTGGGACTAGCGGGAGGTTACGAGCAGTACTTC. It translates to CASSLGLAGGYEQYF.